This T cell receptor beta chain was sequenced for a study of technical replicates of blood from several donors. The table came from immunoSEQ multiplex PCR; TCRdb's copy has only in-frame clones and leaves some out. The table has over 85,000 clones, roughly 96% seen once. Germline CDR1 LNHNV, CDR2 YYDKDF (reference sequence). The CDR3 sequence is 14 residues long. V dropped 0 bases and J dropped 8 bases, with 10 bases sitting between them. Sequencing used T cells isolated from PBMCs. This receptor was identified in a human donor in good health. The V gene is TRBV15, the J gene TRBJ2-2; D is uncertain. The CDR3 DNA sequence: TGTGCCACCAGCAGAGATCCTCAGTGGGGGGAGCTGTTTTTT. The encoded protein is CATSRDPQWGELFF. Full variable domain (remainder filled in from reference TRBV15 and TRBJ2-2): DAMVIQNPRYQVTQFGKPVTLSCSQTLNHNVMYWYQQKSSQAPKLLFHYYDKDFNNEADTPDNFQSRRPNTSFCFLDIRSPGLGDTAMYLCATSRDPQWGELFFGEGSRLTVL.